These 22 T cell receptor beta chains were sequenced from one sample in a study of cytomegalovirus exposure and HLA in healthy donors. Use of 60 Vbeta and 13 Jbeta primers characterized the PCR. The repertoire was sequenced with immunoSEQ multiplex PCR; TCRdb's copy has only in-frame clones and lacks some. Of some 150,000 clones in the sample, about 64% were seen once. The source material was PBMCs. The receptors stem from a young woman in good health and CMV-seropositive.

The chain combines TRBV5-6 with TRBJ2-7; 7 bases are shared with TRBD1. The V and J ends lost 0 bases and 5 bases, in that order; junction bases with no gene match: 5. Germline CDR1 SGHDT, CDR2 YYEEEE. The CDR3 consists of 14 residues. CDR3 DNA: TGTGCCAGCAGCTTGGATACAGACAGGGACGAGCAGTACTTC. Translated: CASSLDTDRDEQYF.

This clone was picked up a small number of times. The rearrangement uses TRBV11-2 and TRBJ2-7, with D possibly TRBD2 on 5 matching bases. Germline CDR1 reads SGHAT; CDR2 reads FQNNGV. The V and J ends lost 0 bases and 5 bases respectively, with 11 bases between them. There are 14 residues in the CDR3. The CDR3 region is CASSLEGPRDEQYF. CDR3 DNA sequence: TGTGCCAGCAGCTTAGAGGGCCCGCGGGACGAGCAGTACTTC.

The sample holds a few counts of this clone. The V call is TRBV10-3, the J call TRBJ2-3; TRBD1 aligns across 12 bases. Germline-derived CDR1 and CDR2 are ENHRY and SYGVKD. V shed 6 bases, J shed 3 bases, and the junction held 10 bases outside the gene matches. This CDR3 has 17 residues. The CDR3 loop is CAISTGTGGGWTDTQYF. The DNA of the CDR3 is TGTGCCATCAGCACCGGGACAGGGGGCGGATGGACAGATACGCAGTATTTT.

This clone has more than one count but fewer than ten. The chain links TRBV6-5 to TRBJ1-3; D remains ambiguous. The germline CDR1 and CDR2 sequences are MNHEY and SVGAGI. Trimming removed 7 bases from V and 0 bases from J, with 10 bases in between. This CDR3 has 14 amino acids. The CDR3 region is CASTKASSGNTIYF. The CDR3 nucleotides are TGTGCCAGCACCAAGGCTAGCTCTGGAAACACCATATATTTT.

The gene calls are TRBV29-1 and TRBJ1-1, with D maybe TRBD1 (6 bases). From germline, CDR1 is SQVTM and CDR2 ANQGSEA. V shed 4 bases and J shed 0 bases, with 18 bases lying between them. This CDR3 comprises 16 residues. Here the CDR3 DNA reads TGCAGCGTTGGATGGGGAGGGGGAGAGATGAACACTGAAGCTTTCTTT. This encodes CSVGWGGGEMNTEAFF. Looking up the rest from reference TRBV29-1 and TRBJ1-1 gives the full variable domain: SAVISQKPSRDICQRGTSLTIQCQVDSQVTMMFWYRQQPGQSLTLIATANQGSEATYESGFVIDKFPISRPNLTFSTLTVSNMSPEDSSIYLCSVGWGGGEMNTEAFFGQGTRLTVV.

V and J are TRBV19 and TRBJ1-5; 7 nucleotides match TRBD1. The CDR3 runs 19 residues. Germline-derived CDR1 and CDR2 are LNHDA and SQIVND (reference sequence). Trimming removed 6 bases from V and 0 bases from J; junction bases left unmatched: 17. CDR3 sequence reads: CASRPPVGDSGYSNQPQHF. The CDR3 DNA is TGTGCCAGTAGACCCCCGGTGGGGGACAGCGGATATAGCAATCAGCCCCAGCATTTT.

The V and J genes are TRBV9 and TRBJ1-1; the D gene is possibly TRBD1 (6 bases). The germline V gene encodes CDR1 SGDLS and CDR2 YYNGEE. The CDR3 contains 15 residues. V lost 2 bases and J lost 5, with 16 bases in between. The DNA of the CDR3 is TGTGCCAGCAGCGTTACGGGACAATTCGGGACTGAAGCTTTCTTT. Protein: CASSVTGQFGTEAFF.

The J gene is TRBJ1-5, the V gene TRBV28, with a possible D match to TRBD1 (5 bases). Germline CDR1 is MDHEN and CDR2 is SYDVKM. V was cut by 6 bases and J by 0 bases, with 9 bases left in between. CDR3 length: 14 residues. The CDR3 sequence: CASRSGYSNQPQHF. CDR3 bases: TGTGCCAGCAGATCAGGGTATAGCAATCAGCCCCAGCATTTT.

The V call is TRBV5-4, the J call TRBJ1-2; 7 nucleotides align to TRBD1. The ends lost 4 bases at V and 5 bases at J; junction bases unmatched: 5. Germline V gene sequence: CDR1 SGHNT, CDR2 YYREEE (reference sequence). The CDR3 covers 13 residues. In DNA, the CDR3 is TGTGCCAGCAGCACCACAGGGGAATATGGCTACACCTTC. It codes for CASSTTGEYGYTF.

V gene TRBV9 combines with J gene TRBJ2-1; the match to TRBD2 covers 8 bases. V lost 1 base to trimming and J lost 13 bases; unmatched junction nucleotides: 4. CDR1 SGDLS and CDR2 YYNGEE come from the germline V gene. This CDR3 comprises 12 residues. In DNA form, the CDR3 reads TGTGCCAGCAGCGTATTAGCGGGGTCCCAGTTCTTC. Amino acid sequence: CASSVLAGSQFF.

This clone was counted once. The chain is built from TRBV6-1 and TRBJ2-7; D remains ambiguous. V gave up 9 bases and J gave up 3 bases, with 6 bases separating them. In germline, CDR1 is MNHNS, CDR2 SASEGT. The CDR3 covers 10 residues. The CDR3 sequence is CASYYYEQYF. The CDR3 nucleotides read TGTGCCAGTTATTACTACGAGCAGTACTTC.

This chain connects TRBV2 to TRBJ1-5, with D tentatively TRBD1 (5 bases). Trimming pared 8 bases from V and 4 bases from J, leaving 18 bases between. In germline, CDR1 is SNHLY, CDR2 FYNNEI. The CDR3 contains 15 residues. CDR3 loop: CASRGRPVGNQPQHF. CDR3 DNA: TGTGCCAGCCGGGGGAGGCCAGTTGGTAATCAGCCCCAGCATTTT.

V is TRBV6-5 and J is TRBJ1-2; no definite D call. The CDR3 runs to 15 residues. Germline V gives CDR1 MNHEY, CDR2 SVGAGI. The V and J ends lost 2 bases and 0 bases respectively, with 10 bases between them. The CDR3: CASSYAPASNYGYTF. As DNA, the CDR3 is TGTGCCAGCAGTTACGCTCCAGCGTCTAACTATGGCTACACCTTC.

V and J are TRBV5-1 and TRBJ1-4, with D perhaps matching TRBD1 (6 bases). The CDR3 has 14 amino acids. Germline lookup yields CDR1 SGHRS and CDR2 YFSETQ. V was cut by 3 bases and J by 5 bases, with 11 bases left in between. The CDR3 sequence is CASSSQGPNEKLFF. The CDR3 coding sequence is TGCGCCAGCAGCTCACAGGGCCCCAATGAAAAACTGTTTTTT.

The rearrangement joins TRBV6-1 to TRBJ1-1, with a tentative D call TRBD1 (6 bases). The V and J ends lost 1 base and 0 bases respectively, with 15 bases between them. The CDR3 is 17 residues long. CDR1 and CDR2 from the germline V gene are MNHNS and SASEGT. The CDR3 region is CASSEDIMTGMNTEAFF. The CDR3 DNA follows: TGTGCCAGCAGTGAAGACATTATGACAGGCATGAACACTGAAGCTTTCTTT.

This clone appeared once. This chain uses TRBV10-1 with TRBJ2-5, with D maybe TRBD2 (7 bases). V dropped 3 bases and J dropped 5 bases, with 13 bases sitting between them. CDR3 length: 14 residues. The germline gives CDR1 WNHNN, CDR2 SYGVQD (reference sequence). CDR3 in DNA: TGCGCCAGCAGTGATGCGGGGGCGCGTGAGACCCAGTACTTC. Encoded protein: CASSDAGARETQYF.

The genes are TRBV5-1 and TRBJ2-5; D is unresolved. This CDR3 contains 13 residues. With 4 bases removed from V and 6 bases from J, the gap between germline ends came to 13 bases. Germline values: CDR1 SGHRS, CDR2 YFSETQ. CDR3 residues: CASSNGSVKTQYF. For the CDR3, the DNA is TGCGCCAGCAGCAACGGGTCGGTGAAGACCCAGTACTTC.

The genes are TRBV9 and TRBJ1-2; TRBD1 aligns across 10 bases. The V gene's germline CDR1 is SGDLS and CDR2 YYNGEE. This CDR3 region has 15 residues. With V trimmed by 0 bases and J by 2 bases, 1 base remained unmatched. The CDR3, as DNA: TGTGCCAGCAGCGTAGGACAGGGGGCGAACTATGGCTACACCTTC. Translated: CASSVGQGANYGYTF.

The rearrangement uses TRBV4-1 and TRBJ1-5; D not resolved. Germline CDR1 MGHRA, CDR2 YSYEKL. Trimming removed 1 base from V and 3 bases from J, with 10 bases in between. CDR3 length: 15 amino acids. Here the CDR3 DNA reads TGCGCCAGCAGCCAAGTTGCGGGGAACAATCAGCCCCAGCATTTT. Translation: CASSQVAGNNQPQHF.

This clone was detected only once. The chain carries TRBV7-6 and TRBJ2-2; 10 nucleotides agree with TRBD1. CDR1 is SGHVS and CDR2 is FNYEAQ in the germline V gene. V trimming: 6 bases; J trimming: 5 bases; junction bases outside the gene matches: 15. There are 18 residues in the CDR3. In DNA, the CDR3 is TGTGCCAGCAGACAAAATGCTCTCCGGGACAGGGGAACCGGGGAGCTGTTTTTT. Its translation: CASRQNALRDRGTGELFF.

The J gene is TRBJ1-4, the V gene TRBV27; D remains ambiguous. Germline CDR1 is MNHEY and CDR2 is SMNVEV (reference sequence). The CDR3 has 13 residues. Trimming took 0 bases from V and 14 from J, leaving 13 bases between them. CDR3: CASSLSPGRSLFF. For the CDR3, the DNA is TGTGCCAGCAGTTTATCTCCAGGCCGTTCGCTGTTTTTT.

The genes are TRBV19 and TRBJ2-3, with D possibly being TRBD2 (6 bases). Germline V gene lookup returns CDR1 LNHDA and CDR2 SQIVND (reference sequence). The CDR3 runs 13 residues. V was trimmed by 5 bases and J by 4 bases, leaving 10 bases between them. CDR3 amino acids: CASSRTGADTQYF. The DNA for the CDR3 is TGTGCCAGTAGTCGGACGGGGGCAGATACGCAGTATTTT. Based on the CDR3 plus reference TRBV19 and TRBJ2-3, the full variable domain is DGGITQSPKYLFRKEGQNVTLSCEQNLNHDAMYWYRQDPGQGLRLIYYSQIVNDFQKGDIAEGYSVSREKKESFPLTVTSAQKNPTAFYLCASSRTGADTQYFGPGTRLTVL.